These 10 T cell receptor beta chains originate from one sample sequenced in a study of control samples from healthy donors and cancer patients. The assay was immunoSEQ multiplex PCR, and TCRdb's table has in-frame clones only and misses some. The sample holds about 180,000 clones; more than 80% are singletons and the top ten take about 1.4%. Input material: blood. These receptors were taken from a man between 25 and 39 years old in good health.

This chain uses TRBV7-8 with TRBJ1-4, with unresolved D. The CDR3 contains 14 residues. V lost 5 bases and J lost 4, with 11 bases in between. CDR1 is SGHVS and CDR2 is FQNEAQ in the germline V gene. The CDR3 sequence: CASSLGSVNEKLFF. DNA of the CDR3: TGTGCCAGCAGCCTTGGGTCAGTTAATGAAAAACTGTTTTTT.

The DNA of the CDR3 is TGTGCCAGTAGTCCCACAGGGTTGATCATGAACACTGAAGCTTTCTTT. Encoded protein: CASSPTGLIMNTEAFF. This chain uses TRBV19 with TRBJ1-1, with D tentatively TRBD1 (6 bases). In germline, CDR1 is LNHDA, CDR2 SQIVND (reference sequence). Trimming shortened V by 5 bases and J by 0 bases, and 16 bases separated the two germline ends. This CDR3 is 16 amino acids long.

Written as DNA, the CDR3 is TGTGCCAGTAGGCCAACAGGGTTAGGGGAGCTGTTTTTT. Protein: CASRPTGLGELFF. The V and J genes are TRBV19 and TRBJ2-2; a possible D gene is TRBD1 (6 bases). V dropped 6 bases and J dropped 8 bases, with 13 bases sitting between them. There are 13 residues in the CDR3. The germline V gene encodes CDR1 LNHDA and CDR2 SQIVND (reference sequence). Supplemented by reference TRBV19 and TRBJ2-2, the full variable domain reads DGGITQSPKYLFRKEGQNVTLSCEQNLNHDAMYWYRQDPGQGLRLIYYSQIVNDFQKGDIAEGYSVSREKKESFPLTVTSAQKNPTAFYLCASRPTGLGELFFGEGSRLTVL.

The J gene is TRBJ1-5, the V gene TRBV19; D perhaps matches TRBD1 (5 bases). V dropped 0 bases and J dropped 9 bases, with 24 bases sitting between them. This CDR3 region has 18 residues. In germline, CDR1 is LNHDA, CDR2 SQIVND (reference sequence). The CDR3 sequence: CASSIDLFSRDLKGPQHF. CDR3 in DNA: TGTGCCAGTAGTATAGATCTATTTAGCCGGGACCTCAAAGGGCCCCAGCATTTT.

This clone has a count of ten or more. The rearrangement uses TRBV6-1 and TRBJ2-1; the D gene is possibly TRBD2 (6 bases). Looked up from germline, CDR1 is MNHNS and CDR2 is SASEGT. V gave up 0 bases and J gave up 3 bases, with 9 bases separating them. The CDR3 totals 15 residues. CDR3 residues: CASSEAVEGYNEQFF. The CDR3 coding sequence is TGTGCCAGCAGTGAAGCTGTGGAGGGCTACAATGAGCAGTTCTTC.

This rearrangement joins TRBV4-1 to TRBJ2-5; D perhaps matches TRBD2 (6 bases). V lost 4 bases and J lost 4, with 19 bases in between. The CDR3 sequence is 16 residues long. Germline V gene sequence: CDR1 MGHRA, CDR2 YSYEKL. DNA for the CDR3: TGCGCCAGCAGCCCAGACTCCTTTAGGGGAGGAGAGACCCAGTACTTC. Residues: CASSPDSFRGGETQYF.

This chain links TRBV3-1 (or the pseudogene TRBV3-2) with TRBJ1-1, with D possibly TRBD1 on 5 matching bases. Trimming removed 3 bases from V and 0 bases from J, with 11 bases in between. Germline CDR1 LGHDT, CDR2 YNNKEL (reference sequence). The CDR3 sequence is 15 residues long. The CDR3 spells CASSQTAFMNTEAFF. The CDR3, as DNA: TGTGCCAGCAGCCAGACAGCCTTCATGAACACTGAAGCTTTCTTT.

V gene TRBV12-3 or TRBV12-4 combines with J gene TRBJ1-1; D possibly corresponds to TRBD1 (6 bases). V was clipped by 7 bases and J by 7 bases, with 16 bases between them. The CDR3 has 13 amino acids. CDR3 coding DNA: TGTGCCAGCACCCTAACAGGGTTTCATGAAGCTTTCTTT. Encoded protein: CASTLTGFHEAFF.

This clone appeared once. The chain links TRBV6-5 to TRBJ2-7; no clear D gene. The germline CDR1 and CDR2 sequences are MNHEY and SVGAGI. The V end lost 6 bases, the J end lost 6 bases, and 9 bases lay between the germline ends. This CDR3 spans 11 amino acids. CDR3 region: CASRAAIEQYF. The CDR3 coding sequence is TGTGCCAGCAGAGCCGCGATCGAGCAGTACTTC.

The chain links TRBV18 to TRBJ2-7, with 11 bases that match TRBD1. This CDR3 is built from 15 residues. V dropped 6 bases and J dropped 0; count of bases not matched to a gene: 4. Germline CDR1 is KGHSH and CDR2 is LQKENI. The DNA of the CDR3 is TGTGCCAGCTCGGCGGGGACAGGGGGCTCCTACGAGCAGTACTTC. Its protein is CASSAGTGGSYEQYF.